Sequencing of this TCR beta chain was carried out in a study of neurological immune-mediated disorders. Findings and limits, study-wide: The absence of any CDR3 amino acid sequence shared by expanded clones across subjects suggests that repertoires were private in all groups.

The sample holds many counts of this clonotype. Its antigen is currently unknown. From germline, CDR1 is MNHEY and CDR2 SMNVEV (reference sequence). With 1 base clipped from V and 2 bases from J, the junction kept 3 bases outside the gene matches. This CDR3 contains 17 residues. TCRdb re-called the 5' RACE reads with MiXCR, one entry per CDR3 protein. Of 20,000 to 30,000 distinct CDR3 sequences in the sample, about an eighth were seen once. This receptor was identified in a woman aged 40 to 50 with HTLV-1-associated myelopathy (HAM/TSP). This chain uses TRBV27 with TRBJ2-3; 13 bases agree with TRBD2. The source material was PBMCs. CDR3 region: CASSLWGTSGNTDTQYF. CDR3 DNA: TGTGCCAGCAGTTTATGGGGGACTAGCGGGAACACAGATACGCAGTATTTT.